One and the same sample provided the 5 T cell receptor beta chains below, sequenced in a study of spatial heterogeneity in lung cancer. Study observations and caveats: Tumor mutation count correlated with how many alpha and beta TCRs expanded intratumorally.

MiXCR, applied by TCRdb to the 5' RACE reads, yields one record per CDR3 protein. This table holds around 95,000 distinct CDR3 sequences, approximately 4% found once. Their target antigens are unknown. Described time point: sample taken at primary tumor resection. This material consisted of lung tumor tissue, taken at surgery. All receptors come from a male donor with early-stage non-small cell lung cancer.

The V and J genes are TRBV7-2 and TRBJ1-3; D is unresolved. V was clipped by 1 base and J by 0 bases, with 10 bases between them. The CDR3 is made up of 16 amino acids. The germline V gene has CDR1 SGHTA and CDR2 FQGNSA. The CDR3 loop is CASSLGVRSSGNTIYF. CDR3 nucleotide sequence: TGTGCCAGCAGCTTAGGCGTCAGGAGCTCTGGAAACACCATATATTTT.

This rearrangement joins TRBV5-1 to TRBJ2-5; possibly TRBD1 for D (5 bases). This CDR3 has 15 residues. Trimming shortened V by 2 bases and J by 4 bases, and 15 bases separated the two germline ends. Germline V gene sequence: CDR1 SGHRS, CDR2 YFSETQ. CDR3 DNA sequence: TGCGCCAGCAGCTTATTGGCAGGGCCCGCAGAGACCCAGTACTTC. Its protein product is CASSLLAGPAETQYF.

In its sample, this clonotype was seen many times. V usage is TRBV18 and J usage is TRBJ2-6; D unresolved. Per germline, CDR1 KGHSH and CDR2 LQKENI. The CDR3 is 17 residues long. Trimming left V 3 bases short and J 3 bases short, with 15 bases between. CDR3 region: CASSPYGLRFGANVLTF. The CDR3 DNA is TGTGCCAGCTCACCCTACGGTTTAAGGTTTGGGGCCAACGTCCTGACTTTC.

In this sample, this clonotype turned up many times. V is TRBV6-2 or TRBV6-3 and J is TRBJ1-5; D is uncertain. Germline CDR1 MNHEY, CDR2 SVGEGT. The germline V and J ends were trimmed by 10 bases and 0 bases, with 7 bases remaining between them. This CDR3 is 12 amino acids long. In nucleotides, the CDR3 is TGTGCCACCTGGGATAGCAATCAGCCCCAGCATTTT. Translating gives CATWDSNQPQHF.

This clonotype appeared many times. The chain has TRBV12-3 or TRBV12-4 and TRBJ1-6; D remains unclear. Trimming cost V 3 bases and J 0 bases, with 12 bases left between them. This CDR3 comprises 17 residues. For the CDR3, the DNA is TGTGCCAGCAGTTTTGGGTCTTCGGGCTCCTATAATTCACCCCTCCACTTT. Protein product: CASSFGSSGSYNSPLHF.